Each of the 7 T cell receptor beta chains below was sequenced from the same sample in a study of glioma-infiltrating T cells. Using RNA template, CDR3s of TCR alpha and beta were amplified with iRepertoire arm-PCR. TCRdb ran MiXCR on the multiplex PCR reads and lists one entry per CDR3 protein. The sample yields roughly 100,000 distinct CDR3 sequences, 40% seen once. Input material: glioma tissue, nonneoplastic brain tissue, or PBMCs (not recorded which). The receptor set was obtained from a human donor with low-grade glioma or glioblastoma, undergoing nonglioma brain surgery, or in good health (not recorded which).

Here the CDR3 reads CASSADSGGFYEQYF. DNA for the CDR3: TGTGCCAGCAGCGCCGATAGCGGGGGCTTTTACGAGCAGTACTTC. The genes are TRBV7-3 and TRBJ2-7, with 9 bases aligning to TRBD2. There are 15 residues in the CDR3. The V and J ends lost 5 bases and 4 bases, in that order; junction bases with no gene match: 9. Germline V gives CDR1 SGHTA, CDR2 FQGTGA.

The gene calls are TRBV19 and TRBJ2-6; TRBD2 might be the D (6 bases). Germline CDR1 and CDR2: LNHDA and SQIVND (reference sequence). V was trimmed by 5 bases and J by 2 bases, leaving 31 bases between them. CDR3 length equals 22 residues. The chain's CDR3 is CASSYVRGTVTPASPGANVLTF. CDR3 coding DNA: TGTGCCAGTAGTTACGTTCGCGGGACGGTAACACCGGCGAGCCCTGGGGCCAACGTCCTGACTTTC.

This clonotype was recorded at least ten times. The J gene is TRBJ2-1, the V gene TRBV30; TRBD2 matches at 11 bases. V shed 0 bases, J shed 6 bases, and the junction held 1 base outside the gene matches. This CDR3 comprises 14 residues. Germline CDR1 is GTSNPN and CDR2 is SVGIG (reference sequence). CDR3 in amino acids: CAWSVLAGVNEQFF. CDR3 DNA sequence: TGTGCCTGGAGTGTACTAGCGGGAGTCAATGAGCAGTTCTTC. Using reference TRBV30 and TRBJ2-1 for the parts outside the CDR3, the full variable domain is SQTIHQWPATLVQPVGSPLSLECTVEGTSNPNLYWYRQAAGRGLQLLFYSVGIGQISSEVPQNLSASRPQDRQFILSSKKLLLSDSGFYLCAWSVLAGVNEQFFGPGTRLTVL.

This clonotype has at least ten counts. This chain connects TRBV27 to TRBJ2-7; tentatively, D is TRBD1 (6 bases). CDR3 size: 14 residues. The V and J ends lost 6 bases and 2 bases respectively, with 14 bases between them. Germline V gene sequence: CDR1 MNHEY, CDR2 SMNVEV (reference sequence). The DNA of the CDR3 is TGTGCCAGCAGCCGTCGGGACACAACCTACGAGCAGTACTTC. This translates into CASSRRDTTYEQYF.

This clonotype was detected only a few times. Just one base apart from a much larger clone, this may be a read error. The V call is TRBV7-6, the J call TRBJ2-3; D is tentatively TRBD1 or TRBD2 (5 bases each). V was trimmed by 2 bases and J by 2 bases, leaving 11 bases between them. This CDR3 has 15 residues. The germline CDR1 and CDR2 sequences are SGHVS and FNYEAQ. Written as DNA, the CDR3 is TGTGCCAGCAGCTTAAGAGGGGCGGACACAGATACGCAGTATTTT. It yields the protein CASSLRGADTDTQYF. Drawing the rest from reference TRBV7-6 and TRBJ2-3, the complete variable domain is GAGVSQSPRYKVTKRGQDVALRCDPISGHVSLYWYRQALGQGPEFLTYFNYEAQQDKSGLPNDRFSAERPEGSISTLTIQRTEQRDSAMYRCASSLRGADTDTQYFGPGTRLTVL.

The J gene is TRBJ2-7, the V gene TRBV7-9; 9 bases agree with TRBD1. This CDR3 contains 14 residues. J was trimmed by 7 bases and V by 5 bases; bases with no gene match: 9. Germline lookup yields CDR1 SEHNR and CDR2 FQNEAQ (reference sequence). DNA of the CDR3: TGTGCCAGCAGCCCGGTACAGGGGGCTTGGGAGCAGTACTTC. Its translation is CASSPVQGAWEQYF. Using reference TRBV7-9 and TRBJ2-7 for the parts outside the CDR3, the full variable domain is DTGVSQNPRHKITKRGQNVTFRCDPISEHNRLYWYRQTLGQGPEFLTYFQNEAQLEKSRLLSDRFSAERPKGSFSTLEIQRTEQGDSAMYLCASSPVQGAWEQYFGPGTRLTVT.

For this clonotype: Since no conserved phenylalanine or tryptophan closes the CDR3, a read error is the likely cause. The V gene is TRBV14, the J gene TRBJ2-3; D is undetermined. Trimming cost V 6 bases and J 5 bases, with 21 bases left between them. CDR3 length equals 16 residues. The germline V gene encodes CDR1 SGHDN and CDR2 FVKESK. The CDR3 spells CASSKADRRGIDTQYL. DNA of the CDR3: TGTGCCAGCAGTAAGGCGGACCGCCGCGGAATAGATACGCAGTATCTT.